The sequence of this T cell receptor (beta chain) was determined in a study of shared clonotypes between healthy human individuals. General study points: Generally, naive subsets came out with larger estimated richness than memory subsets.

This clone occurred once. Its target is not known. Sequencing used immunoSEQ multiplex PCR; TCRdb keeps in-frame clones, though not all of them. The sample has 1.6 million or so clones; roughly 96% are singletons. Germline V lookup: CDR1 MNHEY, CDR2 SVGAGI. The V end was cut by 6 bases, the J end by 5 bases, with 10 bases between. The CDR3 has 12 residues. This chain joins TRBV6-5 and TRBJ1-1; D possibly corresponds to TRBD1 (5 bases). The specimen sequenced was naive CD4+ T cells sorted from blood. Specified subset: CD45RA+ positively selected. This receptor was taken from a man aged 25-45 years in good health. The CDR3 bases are TGTGCCAGCAGGAACGGGGGGACTGAAGCTTTCTTT. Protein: CASRNGGTEAFF.